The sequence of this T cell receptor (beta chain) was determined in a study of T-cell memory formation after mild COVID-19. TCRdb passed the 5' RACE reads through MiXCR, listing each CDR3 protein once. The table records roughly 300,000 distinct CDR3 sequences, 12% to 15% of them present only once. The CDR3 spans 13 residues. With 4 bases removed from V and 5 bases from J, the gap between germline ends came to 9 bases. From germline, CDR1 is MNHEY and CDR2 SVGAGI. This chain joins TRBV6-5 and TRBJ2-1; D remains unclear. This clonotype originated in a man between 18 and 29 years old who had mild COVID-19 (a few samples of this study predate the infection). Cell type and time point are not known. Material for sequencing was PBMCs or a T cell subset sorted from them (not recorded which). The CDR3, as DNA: TGTGCCAGCAGTTCCCTATTGGACAATGAGCAGTTCTTC. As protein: CASSSLLDNEQFF.